This T cell receptor (beta chain) was obtained from a study of T-cell reconstitution after alpha-beta-depleted transplantation in children. Broader study findings: Expanded graft clones numbering several hundred reportedly gave rise to alpha-beta T cells about two months after transplant. T-cell counts and diversity at one year following transplant were attributed mainly to newly produced T cells. Some patients owed their high day-60 TCRbeta diversity to surviving recipient T cells and thymic progenitors.

Trimming cost V 4 bases and J 2 bases; bases outside gene matches: 0. Germline V CDR1 and CDR2: SQVTM, ANQGSEA. This CDR3 comprises 13 residues. Unique molecular identifiers tagged the TCRbeta library. TCRdb reprocessed the PCR reads with MiXCR, giving one entry per CDR3 protein. The sample has around 580,000 distinct CDR3 sequences, 20% to 25% seen once; the top ten hold approximately 14%. The table lists this clonotype with many counts. Its antigen remains unidentified. Specimen: PBMCs, mostly from graft donor cells, collected 360 days after TCRalphabeta/CD19-depleted stem cell transplant. The sequence was obtained from a boy under two years old who had a stem cell transplant for acute myeloid leukemia, so the T cells may come from the graft donor. The chain has TRBV29-1 and TRBJ1-5, with TRBD1 identical over 9 bases. The CDR3 DNA sequence: TGCAGCGTTGGGACAGGGGGCAATCAGCCCCAGCATTTT. Residues: CSVGTGGNQPQHF. The full variable domain, rest sourced from reference TRBV29-1 and TRBJ1-5, is SAVISQKPSRDICQRGTSLTIQCQVDSQVTMMFWYRQQPGQSLTLIATANQGSEATYESGFVIDKFPISRPNLTFSTLTVSNMSPEDSSIYLCSVGTGGNQPQHFGDGTRLSIL.